Following are 22 T cell receptor beta chains from one sample sequenced in a study of T cells in Graves' hyperthyroidism and ophthalmopathy. Amplification of TCR beta CDR3 regions used RNA as the template. The HTBI primer set served for first-round RT-PCR of the TCR CDR3. From the multiplex PCR reads, TCRdb called clonotypes with MiXCR, one entry per CDR3 protein. In the table there are approximately 380,000 distinct CDR3 sequences, roughly 19% of which are singletons. Input material: blood. Every receptor here comes from a woman under 30 with Graves' hyperthyroidism.

This clonotype was recorded many times. The J gene is TRBJ1-2, the V gene TRBV29-1; D is undetermined. The germline gives CDR1 SQVTM, CDR2 ANQGSEA. V lost 0 bases and J lost 5, with 10 bases in between. The CDR3 covers 13 residues. The DNA of the CDR3 is TGCAGCGTTGAAGAACAGCAGGTGTATGGCTACACCTTC. This encodes CSVEEQQVYGYTF.

In the case of this clonotype: One end of the junction fails to match germline, which may point to a read error. The chain links TRBV29-1 to TRBJ1-2; D may be TRBD1 (5 bases). Germline assignment: CDR1 SQVTM and CDR2 ANQGSEA. The CDR3 totals 13 residues. The CDR3 nucleotides are TGCAGCCCCTGGGTCTGGCAGGGCCCAGGCTTCACCTTC. Encoded protein: CSPWVWQGPGFTF.

This clonotype was seen at least ten times. This rearrangement joins TRBV5-1 to TRBJ1-1; TRBD1 matches 9 bases. The germline gives CDR1 SGHRS, CDR2 YFSETQ. The J segment lost 6 bases and the V segment lost 7 bases, leaving 10 bases of the junction unmatched. The CDR3 sequence is 14 residues long. The CDR3 DNA is TGCGCCAGCGGACCCCCGGGACAGGGTGCTGAAGCTTTCTTT. Translation: CASGPPGQGAEAFF.

At least ten counts were recorded for this clonotype. The chain links TRBV20-1 to TRBJ2-2, with D perhaps TRBD1 (6 bases). Trimming stripped 0 bases from V and 3 bases from J, with 11 bases between. The V gene's germline CDR1 is DFQATT and CDR2 SNEGSKA (reference sequence). This CDR3 has 15 residues. The CDR3 here is CSARDGGADTGELFF. CDR3 sequence (DNA): TGCAGTGCTAGAGATGGGGGCGCAGACACCGGGGAGCTGTTTTTT.

The chain uses TRBV4-2 and TRBJ1-2; 8 nucleotides align to TRBD1. The CDR3 runs 17 residues. Germline V gene sequence: CDR1 LGHNA, CDR2 YNFKEQ. V lost 0 bases to trimming and J lost 6 bases; unmatched junction nucleotides: 12. CDR3 loop: CASSQEWQGAGENGYTF. CDR3 sequence (DNA): TGTGCCAGCAGCCAAGAGTGGCAGGGGGCGGGCGAGAATGGCTACACCTTC.

This clonotype was recorded many times. The CDR3 coding sequence is TGTGCCAGCAGCCGGGACATAGCTATGGGCTACACCTTC. Protein: CASSRDIAMGYTF. The J gene is TRBJ1-2, the V gene TRBV7-9; D might be TRBD1 (6 bases). The CDR3 covers 13 residues. V was clipped by 5 bases and J by 8 bases, with 15 bases between them. Germline V CDR1 and CDR2: SEHNR, FQNEAQ (reference sequence).

This clonotype was observed at least ten times. The gene calls are TRBV20-1 and TRBJ1-1; D unclear. Per germline, CDR1 DFQATT and CDR2 SNEGSKA (reference sequence). V was shortened by 0 bases and J by 7 bases, with 12 bases between the two germline ends. CDR3 size: 13 residues. CDR3 sequence (DNA): TGCAGTGCTAGAGATCGACGTCTTAGTGAAGCTTTCTTT. It specifies CSARDRRLSEAFF.

The CDR3 nucleotides read TGTGCCTGGAGTGTCGCCAGCTCCTATAATTCACCCCTCCACTTT. Translation gives CAWSVASSYNSPLHF. V is TRBV30 and J is TRBJ1-6, with D hard to call. Germline loops: CDR1 GTSNPN, CDR2 SVGIG (reference sequence). V was trimmed by 0 bases and J by 0 bases, leaving 6 bases between them. This CDR3 is built from 15 residues. Drawing the rest from reference TRBV30 and TRBJ1-6, the complete variable domain is SQTIHQWPATLVQPVGSPLSLECTVEGTSNPNLYWYRQAAGRGLQLLFYSVGIGQISSEVPQNLSASRPQDRQFILSSKKLLLSDSGFYLCAWSVASSYNSPLHFGNGTRLTVT.

This clonotype was seen at least ten times. The rearrangement joins TRBV28 to TRBJ1-5; D not certain. V was cut by 2 bases and J by 5 bases, with 4 bases left in between. Germline assignment: CDR1 MDHEN and CDR2 SYDVKM. The CDR3 has 12 residues. Here the CDR3 reads CASSLTHQPQHF. Here the CDR3 DNA reads TGTGCCAGCAGTTTAACGCATCAGCCCCAGCATTTT.

This clonotype was seen repeatedly, ten times or more. The CDR3 loop reads CSVTGFTYSNQPQHF. The CDR3 DNA reads as TGCAGTGTAACCGGATTTACCTATAGCAATCAGCCCCAGCATTTT. This chain links TRBV20-1 with TRBJ1-5; D unresolved. Trimming shortened V by 7 bases and J by 0 bases, and 16 bases separated the two germline ends. CDR3 size: 15 residues. Germline CDR1 DFQATT, CDR2 SNEGSKA (reference sequence).

This clonotype appeared many times. The chain is built from TRBV6-2 or TRBV6-3 and TRBJ1-5, with D possibly matching TRBD1 (5 bases). The germline V and J ends were trimmed by 6 bases and 0 bases, with 15 bases remaining between them. Germline V CDR1 and CDR2: MNHEY, SVGEGT. CDR3 length: 16 amino acids. The CDR3 protein is CASRSSTDYSNQPQHF. The CDR3 DNA is TGTGCCAGCAGGAGCTCGACAGATTATAGCAATCAGCCCCAGCATTTT.

This clonotype was picked up many times. J is TRBJ2-5 and V is TRBV11-2; TRBD2 is a possible D gene (5 bases). The ends were cut back, 5 bases at V and 5 bases at J, with 9 bases in the middle. The CDR3 runs 12 residues. Germline V gives CDR1 SGHAT, CDR2 FQNNGV. This CDR3 is CASSRAGETQYF. DNA of the CDR3: TGTGCCAGCAGCCGGGCGGGCGAGACCCAGTACTTC. The full variable domain, with the rest looked up from reference TRBV11-2 and TRBJ2-5, is EAGVAQSPRYKIIEKRQSVAFWCNPISGHATLYWYQQILGQGPKLLIQFQNNGVVDDSQLPKDRFSAERLKGVDSTLKIQPAKLEDSAVYLCASSRAGETQYFGPGTRLLVL.

The chain has TRBV6-1 and TRBJ1-5; D ambiguous. The CDR3 is 12 residues long. Trimming pared 8 bases from V and 7 bases from J, leaving 12 bases between. Germline V gene data show CDR1 as MNHNS and CDR2 as SASEGT. The CDR3 region is CASFGPGQPQHF. In DNA form, the CDR3 reads TGTGCCAGCTTCGGCCCGGGGCAGCCCCAGCATTTT.

The CDR3 here is CASSPLSNTIYF. CDR3 nucleotides: TGTGCCAGCAGCCCCCTAAGCAACACCATATATTTT. The V gene is TRBV12-3 or TRBV12-4, the J gene TRBJ1-3, with D uncertain. The CDR3 consists of 12 residues. Deletions cut 6 bases from V and 7 bases from J, with 10 bases between.

In its sample, this clonotype was seen many times. The gene calls are TRBV4-1 and TRBJ2-7; D is possibly TRBD2 (5 bases). Trimming left V 0 bases short and J 2 bases short, with 8 bases between. The germline gives CDR1 MGHRA, CDR2 YSYEKL. The CDR3 is 14 amino acids. The CDR3 DNA reads as TGCGCCAGCAGCCAAGATGGAGGCCCCTACGAGCAGTACTTC. This codes for CASSQDGGPYEQYF.

Ten or more counts support this clonotype. V gene TRBV5-1 combines with J gene TRBJ1-5; 8 bases align to TRBD1. The CDR3 spans 16 residues. Germline CDR1 reads SGHRS; CDR2 reads YFSETQ. The V and J ends lost 2 bases and 4 bases, in that order; junction bases with no gene match: 8. The CDR3 sequence is CASSFPTGAPNQPQHF. The CDR3 nucleotides are TGCGCCAGCAGCTTTCCGACAGGGGCGCCGAATCAGCCCCAGCATTTT. The full variable domain, in which reference TRBV5-1 and TRBJ1-5 provide the parts outside the CDR3, is KAGVTQTPRYLIKTRGQQVTLSCSPISGHRSVSWYQQTPGQGLQFLFEYFSETQRNKGNFPGRFSGRQFSNSRSEMNVSTLELGDSALYLCASSFPTGAPNQPQHFGDGTRLSIL.

This clonotype was counted many times. The chain combines TRBV6-5 with TRBJ1-1, with D unresolved. Germline values: CDR1 MNHEY, CDR2 SVGAGI. V gave up 0 bases and J gave up 5 bases, with 10 bases separating them. The CDR3 has 14 residues. CDR3 sequence (DNA): TGTGCCAGCAGTTACTCGAGACAAAGTACTGAAGCTTTCTTT. It specifies CASSYSRQSTEAFF.

This clonotype came up many times. The chain combines TRBV11-2 with TRBJ2-4; weak D call: TRBD1 (5 bases). This CDR3 has 16 residues. V dropped 5 bases and J dropped 1 base, with 15 bases sitting between them. From germline, CDR1 is SGHAT and CDR2 FQNNGV. DNA of the CDR3: TGTGCCAGCAGCCCGCGACAGCCACACGCCAAAAACATTCAGTACTTC. It yields the protein CASSPRQPHAKNIQYF.

In nucleotides, the CDR3 is TGTGCCAGCAGTTTTGACAGGTCGGTCACTGAAGCTTTCTTT. Translated, it gives CASSFDRSVTEAFF. The chain recombines TRBV6-2 or TRBV6-3 with TRBJ1-1, with D maybe TRBD1 (6 bases). Trimming took off 4 bases at V and 4 bases at J, with 13 bases between the two ends. Germline CDR1 and CDR2: MNHEY and SVGEGT. The CDR3 has 14 residues.

The chain is built from TRBV24-1 and TRBJ2-5; the D gene is possibly TRBD1 (5 bases). V lost 3 bases and J lost 2, with 9 bases in between. The CDR3 is made up of 14 amino acids. Germline V gives CDR1 KGHDR, CDR2 SFDVKD. The CDR3 region has the DNA TGTGCCACCAGTGATACTCAGGGACAAGAGACCCAGTACTTC. Its protein is CATSDTQGQETQYF.

This chain uses TRBV11-2 with TRBJ2-7, with D perhaps given as TRBD1 or TRBD2 (5 bases each). Trimming shortened V by 2 bases and J by 3 bases, and 17 bases separated the two germline ends. The CDR3 has 16 residues. Germline V gene data show CDR1 as SGHAT and CDR2 as FQNNGV. The CDR3 loop reads CASSLRGRDGYYEQYF. Written as DNA, the CDR3 is TGTGCCAGCAGCTTAAGAGGACGGGACGGGTACTACGAGCAGTACTTC.

In its sample, this clonotype was seen many times. The chain recombines TRBV4-2 with TRBJ2-2; a weak D match, TRBD2 (5 bases). The germline V gene has CDR1 LGHNA and CDR2 YNFKEQ. This CDR3 region has 15 residues. V was cut by 0 bases and J by 7 bases, with 12 bases left in between. The CDR3 nucleotides read TGTGCCAGCAGCCAAGAGCCTAGCAGTCACGGGGAGCTGTTTTTT. Translation gives CASSQEPSSHGELFF.